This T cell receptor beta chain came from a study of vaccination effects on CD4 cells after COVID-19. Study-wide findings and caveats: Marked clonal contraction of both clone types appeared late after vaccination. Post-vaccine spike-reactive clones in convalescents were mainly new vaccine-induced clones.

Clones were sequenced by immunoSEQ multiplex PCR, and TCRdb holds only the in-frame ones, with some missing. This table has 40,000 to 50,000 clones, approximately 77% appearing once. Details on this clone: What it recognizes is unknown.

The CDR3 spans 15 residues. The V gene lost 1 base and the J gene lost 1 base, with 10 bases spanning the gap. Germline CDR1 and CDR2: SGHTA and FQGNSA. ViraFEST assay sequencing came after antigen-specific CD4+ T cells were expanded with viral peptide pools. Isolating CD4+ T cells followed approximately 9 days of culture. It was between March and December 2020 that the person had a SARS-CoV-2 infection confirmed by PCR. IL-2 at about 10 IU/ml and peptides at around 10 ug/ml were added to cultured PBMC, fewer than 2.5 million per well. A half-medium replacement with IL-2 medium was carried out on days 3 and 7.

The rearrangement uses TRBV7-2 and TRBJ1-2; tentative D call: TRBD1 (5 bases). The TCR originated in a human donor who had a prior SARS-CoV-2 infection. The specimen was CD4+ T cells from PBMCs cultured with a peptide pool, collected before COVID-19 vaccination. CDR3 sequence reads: CASSLEGRGNYGYTF. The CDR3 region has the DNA TGTGCCAGCAGCTTAGAAGGGAGGGGTAACTATGGCTACACCTTC.